A selection of T cell receptor beta chains follows, all from one sample in a study of blood T cell repertoires in COVID-19. Produced via immunoSEQ multiplex PCR; TCRdb's table is partial and in-frame only. Of 310,000 or so clones listed, roughly 90% are singletons. The sequenced sample was peripheral blood. These receptors all stem from a woman aged 45-60 years with active or convalescent COVID-19. Both conserved end residues are part of each CDR3. The order of the fields is D gene, CDR3 length, clone size, V gene, J gene, CDR3 DNA, CDR3 protein. D genes are given only for firm matches. Expanded clones are given a class, and other clones once, few, many or no size at all.

d_call: TRBD2
cdr3_length: 12
clone_size: .
v_call: TRBV5-8
j_call: TRBJ2-5
cdr3_nt: TGTGCCAGCAGCGGGGCCCGGGGGGCCCAGTACTTC
cdr3_aa: CASSGARGAQYF

d_call: TRBD1
cdr3_length: 14
clone_size: .
v_call: TRBV4-2
j_call: TRBJ1-1
cdr3_nt: TGTGCCAGCAGCCAAGAGACAGGGCTGACTGAAGCTTTCTTT
cdr3_aa: CASSQETGLTEAFF

d_call: .
cdr3_length: 12
clone_size: few
v_call: TRBV28
j_call: TRBJ1-2
cdr3_nt: TGTGCCAGCACTACCCCTCTAGGAGGCTACACCTTC
cdr3_aa: CASTTPLGGYTF

d_call: .
cdr3_length: 15
clone_size: few
v_call: TRBV18
j_call: TRBJ2-1
cdr3_nt: TGTGCCAGCTCACCCCTAGCGATCTCCTACAATGAGCAGTTCTTC
cdr3_aa: CASSPLAISYNEQFF

d_call: TRBD1
cdr3_length: 16
clone_size: .
v_call: TRBV15
j_call: TRBJ1-4
cdr3_nt: TGTGCCACCAGCAGCCTCGGACAGGGTACTAATGAAAAACTGTTTTTT
cdr3_aa: CATSSLGQGTNEKLFF

d_call: .
cdr3_length: 12
clone_size: .
v_call: TRBV30
j_call: TRBJ1-1
cdr3_nt: TGTGCCTGGCAGCCGGGAGGCACTGAAGCTTTCTTT
cdr3_aa: CAWQPGGTEAFF

d_call: TRBD1
cdr3_length: 16
clone_size: .
v_call: TRBV19
j_call: TRBJ1-6
cdr3_nt: TGTGCCAGTATAAAGGACCCCGACAGGGCCAATTCACCCCTCCACTTT
cdr3_aa: CASIKDPDRANSPLHF

d_call: .
cdr3_length: 15
clone_size: .
v_call: TRBV5-1
j_call: TRBJ2-2
cdr3_nt: TGCGCCAGCAGTTCGGGGTGGTCGAACACCGGGGAGCTGTTTTTT
cdr3_aa: CASSSGWSNTGELFF

d_call: .
cdr3_length: 13
clone_size: few
v_call: TRBV27
j_call: TRBJ1-6
cdr3_nt: TGTGCCAGCAATAGGGGCAGGAGTTCACCCCTCCACTTT
cdr3_aa: CASNRGRSSPLHF

d_call: .
cdr3_length: 15
clone_size: .
v_call: TRBV30
j_call: TRBJ1-4
cdr3_nt: TGTGCCTGGAGTGTACAAGTAGGGGGAGGGGAAAAACTGTTTTTT
cdr3_aa: CAWSVQVGGGEKLFF

d_call: .
cdr3_length: 15
clone_size: few
v_call: TRBV7-2
j_call: TRBJ1-3
cdr3_nt: TGTGCCAGCAGCTTCCTGGGGAACAGGCAACACACCATATATTTT
cdr3_aa: CASSFLGNRQHTIYF

d_call: .
cdr3_length: 13
clone_size: once
v_call: TRBV30
j_call: TRBJ1-3
cdr3_nt: TGTGCCTGGAAGCGCTCCTCTGGAAACACCATATATTTT
cdr3_aa: CAWKRSSGNTIYF

d_call: .
cdr3_length: 16
clone_size: .
v_call: TRBV19
j_call: TRBJ1-4
cdr3_nt: TGTGCCAGTAGTATAGGGAAACAGGCGTCTAATGAAAAACTGTTTTTT
cdr3_aa: CASSIGKQASNEKLFF

d_call: .
cdr3_length: 15
clone_size: .
v_call: TRBV2
j_call: TRBJ2-1
cdr3_nt: TGTGCCAGCAAGGGTAGGGACATAGGTGGGGATGAGCAGTTCTTC
cdr3_aa: CASKGRDIGGDEQFF

d_call: .
cdr3_length: 14
clone_size: .
v_call: TRBV5-1
j_call: TRBJ2-7
cdr3_nt: TGCGCCAGCAGTGTGTCGGACAGCTACTACGAGCAGTACTTC
cdr3_aa: CASSVSDSYYEQYF

d_call: .
cdr3_length: 14
clone_size: .
v_call: TRBV2
j_call: TRBJ2-5
cdr3_nt: TGTGCCAGCGGGTTAGGCAGGGCAGGGGAGACCCAGTACTTC
cdr3_aa: CASGLGRAGETQYF

d_call: .
cdr3_length: 13
clone_size: .
v_call: TRBV5-4
j_call: TRBJ1-1
cdr3_nt: TGTGCCAGCAGCTTGGGGAGCTACACTGAAGCTTTCTTT
cdr3_aa: CASSLGSYTEAFF

d_call: TRBD2
cdr3_length: 15
clone_size: .
v_call: TRBV12-5
j_call: TRBJ2-1
cdr3_nt: TGTGCTAGTGGCTCCCGCGGGGGGGCAGAGGATGAGCAGTTCTTC
cdr3_aa: CASGSRGGAEDEQFF

d_call: TRBD1
cdr3_length: 17
clone_size: .
v_call: TRBV4-1
j_call: TRBJ2-2
cdr3_nt: TGCGCCAGCAGCCAAGAATTTAACAGGGGGATTCTCGGGGAGCTGTTTTTT
cdr3_aa: CASSQEFNRGILGELFF

d_call: .
cdr3_length: 16
clone_size: .
v_call: TRBV3-1/TRBV3-2
j_call: TRBJ2-4
cdr3_nt: TGTGCCAGCAGCCCTGCGGGACAGCTTGCCAAAAACATTCAGTACTTC
cdr3_aa: CASSPAGQLAKNIQYF

d_call: .
cdr3_length: 12
clone_size: few
v_call: TRBV3-1/TRBV3-2
j_call: TRBJ2-7
cdr3_nt: TGTGCCAGCAGCCCAGGGTTCTACGAGCAGTACTTC
cdr3_aa: CASSPGFYEQYF

d_call: TRBD2
cdr3_length: 16
clone_size: .
v_call: TRBV10-2
j_call: TRBJ2-2
cdr3_nt: TGCGCCAGCAGTGCCGGGACTAGCCTGAACACCGGGGAGCTGTTTTTT
cdr3_aa: CASSAGTSLNTGELFF

d_call: TRBD1
cdr3_length: 15
clone_size: .
v_call: TRBV19
j_call: TRBJ1-5
cdr3_nt: TGTGCCAGTAGTGACAGGGGGCAGGACAATCAGCCCCAGCATTTT
cdr3_aa: CASSDRGQDNQPQHF

d_call: .
cdr3_length: 13
clone_size: .
v_call: TRBV5-4
j_call: TRBJ2-7
cdr3_nt: TGTGCCAGCAGCAATAGCGTTGCCTACGAGCAGTACTTC
cdr3_aa: CASSNSVAYEQYF

d_call: .
cdr3_length: 15
clone_size: .
v_call: TRBV2
j_call: TRBJ1-2
cdr3_nt: TGTGCCAGCAGTCAACGAACAGGTACCGGGTATGGCTACACCTTC
cdr3_aa: CASSQRTGTGYGYTF

d_call: .
cdr3_length: 16
clone_size: once
v_call: TRBV6-2/TRBV6-3
j_call: TRBJ2-1
cdr3_nt: TGTGCCAGCAGTTTACGGACAACGAGCTCCTACAATGAGCAGTTCTTC
cdr3_aa: CASSLRTTSSYNEQFF